This T cell receptor (beta chain) was sequenced in a study of blood T cell repertoires in COVID-19 (dated by TCRdb to the early 2020s). About the full investigation: Samples from collaborators originated in the United States, Italy and Spain and spanned both the acute and convalescent phases of COVID-19. The prospective study material was composed of cDNA or gDNA derived from T cells, B-cell-depleted T cells, or PBMCs. The dataset comprised deeply sampled blood TCRbeta repertoires from subjects exposed to, actively infected with, or recovered from COVID-19. The repertoires were released in a freely available public database intended as a resource for research on the immune response to SARS-CoV-2. The samples were drawn from two sources: the first 160 participants of the ongoing ImmuneRACE study, and 1,000 to 1,500 subjects contributed by 6 global collaborators. A de-identified subject ID, COVID-19 status, age in years and sex were almost always included in the sample metadata. HLA class I and class II types, where available, came from metadata supplied by the sample provider rather than from assay-based typing.

Collaborating institutions collected whole blood in K2EDTA tubes following their own protocols. For TCRbeta analysis, collaborators shipped samples as frozen whole blood, isolated PBMCs, or DNA extracted from either of those sample types. V drops 0 bases and J drops 7 bases, leaving 13 bases in between. The CDR3 has 14 amino acids, counting the end cysteine and phenylalanine. Just the 42-base CDR3 DNA is kept, in frame starting at base 1. The germline V gene supplies CDR1 SGHRS and CDR2 YFSETQ. The full study reports these points: The quantity of clinical and demographic metadata differed by source and by participant and was supplied without curation.

For this clone: Its cognate antigen has yet to be identified. No quality values exist for individual bases; no much larger clone is one base distant.

TCRbeta CDR3 regions were amplified from genomic DNA using the immunoSEQ Assay, a bias-controlled multiplex PCR. Per the original workflow: The number of nucleated cells in each sample was estimated by amplification of reference gene primers within the assay. To quantify the absolute abundance of each unique TCRbeta CDR3 rearrangement, sequence reads were collapsed and filtered. For each sample, productive Simpson clonality was calculated as the square root of Simpson's diversity index across productive rearrangements. TCRdb carries this immuneACCESS record with in-frame sequences only. Its versions omit some clonotypes, under half of them owing to an unresolved V gene in the studies checked, with the rest unexplained. The V and J calls and the clone size are those of that table, but D and trimming were determined from the DNA. The sample includes about 200,000 clones, with about nine tenths observed a single time. The ten largest clones represent 1.6% of the sample.

Recombination connected TRBV5-1 to TRBJ1-2; the D segment could be TRBD1, given 5 matching bases. Sequencing was performed on peripheral blood. This TCR derives from a man aged 18 to 30 with active or convalescent COVID-19. This receptor carries the CDR3 CASSLAPGGSGYTF. Read as DNA, the sequence is TGCGCCAGCAGCTTGGCTCCGGGGGGATCTGGCTACACCTTC.